This T cell receptor beta chain was profiled in a study of control samples from healthy donors and cancer patients. Clones were read by immunoSEQ multiplex PCR, and TCRdb kept only the in-frame ones, dropping some. The sample consists of some 150,000 clones, 96% of them appearing once. The CDR3 has 13 residues. Germline V CDR1 and CDR2: LNHDA, SQIVND (reference sequence). V was cut by 5 bases and J by 2 bases, with 9 bases left in between. Sequences were obtained from blood. This chain links TRBV19 with TRBJ1-2; a possible D gene is TRBD1 (5 bases). The receptor was derived from a woman in her thirties in good health. Here the CDR3 reads CASSFRGNYGYTF. CDR3 nucleotide sequence: TGTGCCAGTAGTTTCCGGGGGAACTATGGCTACACCTTC.